This T cell receptor beta chain was sequenced for a study of blood T cells in healthy people across ages. Whole-study context: When template switching was applied, about one barcoded beta molecule was captured per two T cells. Study results and limitations: Expanded clonotype shifts may have been confounded, as the donors had an unknown CMV status. Older age coincided with a roughly linear decline in TCR beta diversity per million T cells.

This clonotype was seen only a few times. The antigen is not known. Primers used in a second PCR of roughly 7 to 11 cycles were a sample-barcoded 5' primer and a J-beta primer mix. Each cDNA molecule was tagged by a template-switch adaptor with 12 random nucleotides. TCRdb re-derived calls from the 5' RACE reads in MiXCR, one entry per CDR3 protein. The sample contains fewer than 2 million distinct CDR3 sequences, about two fifths of which appear only once. V shed 7 bases and J 2 bases; nucleotides not matched to a gene: 8. Per the germline V gene, CDR1 is MNHEY and CDR2 is SVGEGT. The CDR3 is made up of 15 amino acids.

This chain connects TRBV6-2 or TRBV6-3 to TRBJ2-7; 10 bases match TRBD2. This receptor was obtained from a human donor in good health. The sequenced sample was blood. The CDR3 region has the DNA TGTGCCAGCACTTCGGGACTAGCGCGCGCCTACGAGCAGTACTTC. Translating gives CASTSGLARAYEQYF.